In its sample, the clone carrying this TCR beta chain was seen a few times. Its antigen is undetermined. At one end, the junction sequence differs from germline, possibly due to a read error. These data belong to a study of Graves' ophthalmopathy and Graves' hyperthyroidism. Study-level findings and limits: Blood also harbored most expanded thyroid clonotypes above 0.001 frequency.

Transcripts of RNA were the source for amplifying TCR beta CDR3 regions. Amplification began with first-round RT-PCR using HTBI primers, then second-round multiplex PCR was performed. TCRdb reprocessed the multiplex PCR reads with MiXCR, giving one entry per CDR3 protein. The sample contains 650,000 to 800,000 distinct CDR3 sequences, about 40% of which appear only once. Clinical symptoms, serum thyroxine, TRAb, thyroid ultrasound and orbital computed tomography were relied on for diagnosis. The CDR3 spans 16 residues. Germline lookup yields CDR1 SGHAT and CDR2 FQNNGV. The chain uses TRBV11-2 and TRBJ1-6; possible D gene TRBD1, 5 bases. Sequenced input: peripheral blood. The clonotype originates from an adult man with Graves' ophthalmopathy. CDR3 bases: TGCGCCAGCAGCCAGCCCCAGGGACGGCAAAATTCACCCCTCCACTTT. Translated, it gives CASSQPQGRQNSPLHF.